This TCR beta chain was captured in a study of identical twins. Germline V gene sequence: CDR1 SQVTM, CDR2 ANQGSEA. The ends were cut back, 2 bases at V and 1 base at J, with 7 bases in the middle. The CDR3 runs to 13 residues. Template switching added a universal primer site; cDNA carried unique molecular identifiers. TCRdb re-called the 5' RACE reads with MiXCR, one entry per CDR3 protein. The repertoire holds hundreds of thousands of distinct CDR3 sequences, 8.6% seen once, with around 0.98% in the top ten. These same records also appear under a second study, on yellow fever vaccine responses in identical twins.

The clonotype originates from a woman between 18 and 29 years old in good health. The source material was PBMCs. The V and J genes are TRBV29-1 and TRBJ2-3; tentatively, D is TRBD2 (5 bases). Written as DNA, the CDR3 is TGCAGCGTTGAACTAGCTGGCACAGATACGCAGTATTTT. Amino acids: CSVELAGTDTQYF.